This TCR beta chain was identified during a study of blood T cell repertoires in COVID-19 (dated by TCRdb to the early 2020s). About the full investigation: Samples from collaborators originated in the United States, Italy and Spain and spanned both the acute and convalescent phases of COVID-19. The material from the prospective study consisted of cDNA or gDNA derived from T cells, B-cell-depleted T cells, or PBMCs. Deeply sampled blood TCRbeta repertoires from subjects exposed to, actively infected with, or recovered from COVID-19 were included in the dataset. The repertoires were made available in a free public database intended to serve as a resource for research on the immune response to SARS-CoV-2. Samples were obtained from the ongoing ImmuneRACE study (first 160 participants) and from about 1,300 subjects provided by 6 global collaborators. Sample metadata almost always included a de-identified subject ID, COVID-19 status, age in years and sex. Where HLA class I and class II types were available, the types were taken from metadata supplied by the sample provider, not from assay-based typing. Points the paper makes about the study in general: The amount of clinical and demographic metadata varied by source and participant and was provided uncurated.

TCRbeta CDR3 regions were amplified from genomic DNA by means of the immunoSEQ Assay, a bias-controlled multiplex PCR. The source study handled its data this way. Nucleated cell counts per sample were estimated from amplification of reference gene primers within the assay. To quantify the absolute abundance of each unique TCRbeta CDR3 rearrangement, sequence reads were collapsed and filtered. For each sample, productive Simpson clonality was calculated by taking the square root of Simpson's diversity index across productive rearrangements. This is the immuneACCESS table as TCRdb keeps it, with only in-frame sequences that have V and J called. A part of the clones is gone; compared with another copy, unresolved V genes explain less than half, and the rest is unexplained. V and J calls plus clone size are reproduced from that table; the DNA served to infer D and trimming. A total of approximately 260,000 clones appear in this sample, about nine tenths of them only once. Nearly 6.5% of the sample is in the top ten clones.

V is trimmed back by 0 bases and J by 4 bases, and the junction contains 2 bases that no gene match accounts for. The germline V gene yields SGHTA for CDR1 and FQGNSA for CDR2. From its cysteine to its phenylalanine, the CDR3 spans 14 amino acids. Of all the DNA, just the CDR3 is kept, 42 bases in frame from base 1. Participants in the prospective study were enrolled through a virtual design, were aged about 18 to 100 years, and lived in roughly 25 United States geographic areas. Cohort assignment in the prospective study relied on participant-reported clinical history from a screening survey and a study questionnaire. Each participant in the prospective study had whole blood, serum and a nasopharyngeal or oropharyngeal swab collected by mobile phlebotomists. Prospective study participants could optionally give additional blood draws and questionnaires over an approximately 2-month period. Before DNA extraction, blood samples from the prospective study were shipped at room temperature or frozen.

Of note for this clone: The clone's antigen remains unknown. No clone much larger than this one lies a single base away; base qualities are absent.

The clonotype comes from a woman younger than 45 with acute COVID-19. Sequencing was done on a sample of PBMCs or T cells enriched from blood (not recorded which). The chain couples TRBV7-2 to TRBJ2-7; TRBD1 agrees with 8 junctional bases. The CDR3 is CASSLARGQYEQYF. The nucleotide sequence is given as TGTGCCAGCAGCTTAGCCAGGGGGCAGTACGAGCAGTACTTC.